Listed below are T cell receptor beta chains from one sample, sequenced in a study of shared T cell receptors in the human thymus. The protocol was immunoSEQ multiplex PCR, while the TCRdb copy is restricted to in-frame clones and leaves out a portion. The sample shows under 700,000 clones, around three quarters of them seen only once. Another study also made use of these data, one on human thymus T cells.

Sequenced: thymocytes. The receptors here all came from a boy under three years old with a congenital heart defect. CDR3s include the opening cysteine and the closing phenylalanine or tryptophan. D genes are given only for firm matches. A row's size may be missing; if present it is once, few, many or a size class.

-	TRBV2	TRBD2	TRBJ2-7	TGTGCCAGCACCTGGAGAGAGGGCAAGGCCGGGACTAGCGGGAGGGGCGAGCAGTACTTC	CASTWREGKAGTSGRGEQYF
-	TRBV5-1	-	TRBJ1-2	TGCGCCAGCAGCTTGCCCACAGGGAATGGCTACACCTTC	CASSLPTGNGYTF
-	TRBV10-3	TRBD1	TRBJ2-7	TGTGCCCCCCCGGGACGGACAGGGCGCAACGAGCAGTACTTC	CAPPGRTGRNEQYF
-	TRBV5-1	TRBD1	TRBJ2-7	TGCGCCAGCAGCCTGGGACAGGGGGCGCGGGAGCAGTACTTC	CASSLGQGAREQYF
-	TRBV4-1	-	TRBJ2-5	TGCGCCAGCAGCCAAGTGGCCGTGACTAGTGGAGAGACCCAGTACTTC	CASSQVAVTSGETQYF
-	TRBV7-2	-	TRBJ2-5	TGTGCCAGCAGCTTATTAGCCGTGGGGGGAATGGGGACCCAGTACTTC	CASSLLAVGGMGTQYF
-	TRBV4-2	TRBD1	TRBJ2-1	TGTGCCAGCAGCCCGCCTCCGGGACAGGAACCCAATGAGCAGTTCTTC	CASSPPPGQEPNEQFF
-	TRBV5-8	TRBD1	TRBJ2-5	TGTGCCAGCAGCCGCCACCGTAGGGGACAGCAAGAGACCCAGTACTTC	CASSRHRRGQQETQYF
-	TRBV7-2	-	TRBJ2-7	TGTGCCAGCAGCTTACAGTTATACAGATCCTACGAGCAGTACTTC	CASSLQLYRSYEQYF
-	TRBV30	TRBD2	TRBJ2-2	TGTGCCTGGAGTGTATCAAGCGGGAGGAAGAACACCGGGGAGCTGTTTTTT	CAWSVSSGRKNTGELFF
-	TRBV27	TRBD2	TRBJ2-1	TGTGCCAGCAGTTGGGACTATAGCTCCTACAATGAGCAGTTCTTC	CASSWDYSSYNEQFF
-	TRBV27	-	TRBJ1-1	TGTGCCAGCAACAAAGGGAAGGGGATGAACACTGAAGCTTTCTTT	CASNKGKGMNTEAFF
-	TRBV18	TRBD2	TRBJ2-7	TGTGCCAGCTCACCGCAGCTAGCGGAGGAGCCCGAGCAGTACTTC	CASSPQLAEEPEQYF
-	TRBV11-1	TRBD2	TRBJ2-2	TGTGCCAGCAGCTTCTTCGGACTAGCGGGAGGGAACGACACCGGGGAGCTGTTTTTT	CASSFFGLAGGNDTGELFF
-	TRBV6-5	-	TRBJ2-2	TGTGCCAGCTCCCACGAGGGCTTCGACACCGGGGAGCTGTTTTTT	CASSHEGFDTGELFF
-	TRBV4-2	-	TRBJ2-3	TGTGCCAGCAGCCACCCGTCACAGGGAACTAGCACAGATACGCAGTATTTT	CASSHPSQGTSTDTQYF
-	TRBV9	-	TRBJ2-6	TGTGCCAGCAGCGCGAGACTAGCTGGGGCCAACGTCCTGACTTTC	CASSARLAGANVLTF
-	TRBV27	-	TRBJ1-1	TGTGCCAGCAGTTTAACCGGGGGGACTGAAGCTTTCTTT	CASSLTGGTEAFF
-	TRBV10-2	TRBD1	TRBJ2-5	TGCGCCAGCAGCGAAGGGACAGCCCCCGGGACCCAGTACTTC	CASSEGTAPGTQYF
-	TRBV4-1	-	TRBJ2-3	TGCGCCAGCAGCCAAGATTGGGGCGCTAGCACAGATACGCAGTATTTT	CASSQDWGASTDTQYF
-	TRBV4-2	TRBD2	TRBJ2-3	TGTGCCAGCAGCCAAGCGAAAGACGGGTCTAGCGGTAGCACAGATACGCAGTATTTT	CASSQAKDGSSGSTDTQYF
-	TRBV18	-	TRBJ2-7	TGTGCCAGCTCACCATTCGGCAGGGTGTACGAGCAGTACTTC	CASSPFGRVYEQYF
-	TRBV19	TRBD2	TRBJ2-5	TGTGCCAGTAGTACCCCTACTAGCGGGAGTGGGGGTATAGAGACCCAGTACTTC	CASSTPTSGSGGIETQYF
-	TRBV27	-	TRBJ2-7	TGTGCCAGTGGGGGCCCGGGGTCCTACGAGCAGTACTTC	CASGGPGSYEQYF
-	TRBV6-5	-	TRBJ1-2	TGTGCCAGCGGGGAGGGGACTCCTAACTATGGCTACACCTTC	CASGEGTPNYGYTF
few	TRBV6-1	TRBD1	TRBJ1-3	TGTGCCAGCAGTGGGACAGGGGGACGTGGGGGAAACACCATATATTTT	CASSGTGGRGGNTIYF
-	TRBV5-1	TRBD1	TRBJ2-5	TGCGCCAGCAGCTTGGGGACAGGGGGCCGAGAGACCCAGTACTTC	CASSLGTGGRETQYF
-	TRBV6-5	-	TRBJ2-7	TGTGCCAGCGGCTCTGCCTACGAGCAGTACTTC	CASGSAYEQYF
few	TRBV18	-	TRBJ2-1	TGTGCCAGCTCACCACCGAGGGCGGGCCCTTCCTACAATGAGCAGTTCTTC	CASSPPRAGPSYNEQFF
-	TRBV4-2	TRBD1	TRBJ2-2	TGTGCCAGCAGCCGAGGACAGGACCGGGCCGGGGAGCTGTTTTTT	CASSRGQDRAGELFF
once	TRBV27	TRBD2	TRBJ2-1	TGTGCCAGCAGTTTGGGAGGGGACAATGAGCAGTTCTTC	CASSLGGDNEQFF
-	TRBV13	TRBD2	TRBJ2-7	TGTGCCAGCAGCAGCCGGACTAGCGGGAGGGCCGTCGACGAGCAGTACTTC	CASSSRTSGRAVDEQYF
-	TRBV7-9	-	TRBJ2-7	TGTGCCAGCAGCTCCCCTAGTTCCTACGAGCAGTACTTC	CASSSPSSYEQYF
-	TRBV5-6	TRBD1	TRBJ1-5	TGTGCCAGCAGCGCCGGACAGGGAACCTCCGGCCAGCCCCAGCATTTT	CASSAGQGTSGQPQHF
-	TRBV18	-	TRBJ1-1	TGTGCCAGCTCATTACCCGGGACAAATGGCGAAGCTTTCTTT	CASSLPGTNGEAFF
-	TRBV14	-	TRBJ1-1	TGTGCCAGCAGCCCGGGACACCTAAGGGGTACTGAAGCTTTTTTT	CASSPGHLRGTEAFF
once	TRBV6-1	TRBD1	TRBJ1-2	TGTGCCAGCAGTGAAGAAGCATTGACAGGGGGGGTGGGGTATGGCTACACCTTC	CASSEEALTGGVGYGYTF
-	TRBV2	TRBD2	TRBJ2-3	TGTGCCAGCAGGGGACTAGCGGGAACAGATACGCAGTATTTT	CASRGLAGTDTQYF
-	TRBV7-3	TRBD1	TRBJ1-2	TGTGCCAGCAGCTTCGGGACAGGGGAGGGCTACACCTTC	CASSFGTGEGYTF
-	TRBV10-3	-	TRBJ1-1	TGTGCCATCAGTGATTCGGTCCGTGTTGGGGGGTTGGACACTGAAGCTTTCTTT	CAISDSVRVGGLDTEAFF